The present T cell receptor (beta chain) was sequenced within a study of CD8 T cells in Susac syndrome. Random hexamers served to reverse transcribe about 0.5 to 1 ug RNA. TCRdb called the immunoSEQ multiplex PCR reads again in MiXCR, with one record for every CDR3 protein. The sample carries under 200,000 distinct CDR3 sequences, around 94% recorded once. Trimming stripped 1 base from V and 1 base from J, with 10 bases between. CDR3 length equals 15 residues. CDR1 is SGHVS and CDR2 is FQNEAQ in the germline V gene. The sequenced sample consisted of CD4+ T cells from PBMCs. The receptor was derived from a human donor in good health. The chain uses TRBV7-8 and TRBJ1-1; D is uncertain. CDR3 residues: CASSLEVLQNTEAFF. The DNA for the CDR3 is TGTGCCAGCAGCTTAGAGGTCTTACAGAACACTGAAGCTTTCTTT. Full variable domain (remainder filled in from reference TRBV7-8 and TRBJ1-1): GAGVSQSPRYKVAKRGQDVALRCDPISGHVSLFWYQQALGQGPEFLTYFQNEAQLDKSGLPSDRFFAERPEGSVSTLKIQRTQQEDSAVYLCASSLEVLQNTEAFFGQGTRLTVV.